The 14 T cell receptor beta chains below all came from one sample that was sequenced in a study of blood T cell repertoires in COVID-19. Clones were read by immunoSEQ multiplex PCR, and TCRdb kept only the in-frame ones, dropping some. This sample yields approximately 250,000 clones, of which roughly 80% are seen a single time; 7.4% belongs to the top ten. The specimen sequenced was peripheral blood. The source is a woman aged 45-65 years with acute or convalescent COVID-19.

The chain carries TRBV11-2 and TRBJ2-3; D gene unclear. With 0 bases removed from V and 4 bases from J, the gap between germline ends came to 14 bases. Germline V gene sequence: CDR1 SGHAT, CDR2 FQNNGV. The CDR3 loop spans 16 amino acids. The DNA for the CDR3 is TGTGCCAGCAGCTTAGATGGCGGCCCTGGGTCAGATACGCAGTATTTT. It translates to CASSLDGGPGSDTQYF.

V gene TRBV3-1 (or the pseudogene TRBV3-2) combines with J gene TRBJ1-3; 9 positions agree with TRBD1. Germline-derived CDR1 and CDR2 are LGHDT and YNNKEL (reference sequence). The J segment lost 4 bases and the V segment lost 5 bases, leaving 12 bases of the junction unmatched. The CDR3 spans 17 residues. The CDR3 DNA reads TGTGCCAGCAGCAATCCCGGGACAGGGTTCGGGGGAAACACCATATATTTT. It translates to CASSNPGTGFGGNTIYF.

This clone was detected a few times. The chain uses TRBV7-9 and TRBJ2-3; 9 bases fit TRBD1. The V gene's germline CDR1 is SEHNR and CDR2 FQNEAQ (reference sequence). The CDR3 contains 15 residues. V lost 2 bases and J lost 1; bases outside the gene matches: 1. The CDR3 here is CASSLRTGGTDTQYF. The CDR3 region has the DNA TGTGCCAGCAGCTTAAGGACAGGGGGCACAGATACGCAGTATTTT.

CDR3 region: CASSLEAGGLYNEQFF. CDR3 in DNA: TGTGCCAGCAGCTTAGAGGCGGGGGGGCTTTACAATGAGCAGTTCTTC. The genes are TRBV7-8 and TRBJ2-1; 9 positions agree with TRBD2. Germline CDR1 and CDR2: SGHVS and FQNEAQ. The V gene end was trimmed by 1 base and the J gene end by 4 bases; junction bases not matched to a gene: 5. The length of the CDR3 is 16 residues.

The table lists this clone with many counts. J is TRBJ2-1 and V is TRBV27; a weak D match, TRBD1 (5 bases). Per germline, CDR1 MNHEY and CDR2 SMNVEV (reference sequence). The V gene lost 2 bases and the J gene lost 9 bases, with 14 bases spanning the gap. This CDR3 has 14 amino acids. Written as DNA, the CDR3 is TGTGCCAGCAGTTTAAAGGCAGGGTGGGGTGAGCAGTTCTTC. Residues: CASSLKAGWGEQFF.

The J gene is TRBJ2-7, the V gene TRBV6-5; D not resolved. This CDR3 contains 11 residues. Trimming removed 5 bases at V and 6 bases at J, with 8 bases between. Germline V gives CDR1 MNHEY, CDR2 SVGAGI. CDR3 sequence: CASSQSGEQYF. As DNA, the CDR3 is TGTGCCAGCAGTCAATCGGGCGAGCAGTACTTC.

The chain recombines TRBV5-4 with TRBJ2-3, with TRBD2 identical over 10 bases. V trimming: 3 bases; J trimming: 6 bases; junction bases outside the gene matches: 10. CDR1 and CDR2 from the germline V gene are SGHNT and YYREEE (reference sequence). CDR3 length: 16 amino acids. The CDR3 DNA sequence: TGTGCCAGCAGCTCGTTGGATAGCGGGGGGCACGATACGCAGTATTTT. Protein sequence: CASSSLDSGGHDTQYF. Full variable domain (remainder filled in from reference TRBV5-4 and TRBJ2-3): ETGVTQSPTHLIKTRGQQVTLRCSSQSGHNTVSWYQQALGQGPQFIFQYYREEENGRGNFPPRFSGLQFPNYSSELNVNALELDDSALYLCASSSLDSGGHDTQYFGPGTRLTVL.

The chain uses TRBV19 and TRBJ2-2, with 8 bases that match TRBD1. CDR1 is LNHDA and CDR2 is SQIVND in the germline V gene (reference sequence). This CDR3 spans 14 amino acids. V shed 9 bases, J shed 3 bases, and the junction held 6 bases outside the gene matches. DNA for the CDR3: TGTGCCAGCGGACAGGGCCAACACACCGGGGAGCTGTTTTTT. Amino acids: CASGQGQHTGELFF.

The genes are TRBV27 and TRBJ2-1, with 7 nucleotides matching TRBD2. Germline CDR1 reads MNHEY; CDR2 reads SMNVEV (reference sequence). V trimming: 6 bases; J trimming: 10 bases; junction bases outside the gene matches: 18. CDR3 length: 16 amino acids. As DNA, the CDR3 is TGTGCCAGCAGACTGCTTTACCGGGAGGCCGGAGGGGAGCAGTTCTTC. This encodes CASRLLYREAGGEQFF.

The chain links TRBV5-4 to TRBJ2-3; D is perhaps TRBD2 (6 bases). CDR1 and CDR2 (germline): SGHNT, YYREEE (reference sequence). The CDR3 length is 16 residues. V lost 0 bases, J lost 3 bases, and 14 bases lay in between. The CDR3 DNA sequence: TGTGCCAGCAGCTTGGCCTTGGACCTAGCGACAGATACGCAGTATTTT. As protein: CASSLALDLATDTQYF.

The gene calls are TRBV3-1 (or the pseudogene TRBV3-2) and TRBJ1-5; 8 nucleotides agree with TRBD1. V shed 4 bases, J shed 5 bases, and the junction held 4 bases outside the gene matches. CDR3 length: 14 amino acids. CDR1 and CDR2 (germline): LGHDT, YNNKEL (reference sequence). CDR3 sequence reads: CASSLTGADQPQHF. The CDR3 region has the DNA TGTGCCAGCAGCCTGACAGGGGCCGATCAGCCCCAGCATTTT.

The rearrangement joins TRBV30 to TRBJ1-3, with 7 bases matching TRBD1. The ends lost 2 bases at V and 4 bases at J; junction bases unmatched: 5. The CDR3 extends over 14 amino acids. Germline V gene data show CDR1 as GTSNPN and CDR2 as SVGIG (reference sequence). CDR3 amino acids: CAWSLNRGGNTIYF. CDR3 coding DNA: TGTGCCTGGAGTCTGAACAGGGGAGGAAACACCATATATTTT.

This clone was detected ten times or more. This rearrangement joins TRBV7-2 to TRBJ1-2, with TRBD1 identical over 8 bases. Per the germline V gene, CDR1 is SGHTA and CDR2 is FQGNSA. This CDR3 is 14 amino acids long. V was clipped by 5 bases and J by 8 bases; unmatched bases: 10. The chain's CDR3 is CASSDPGQASGYTF. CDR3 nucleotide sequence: TGTGCCAGCAGCGACCCGGGACAGGCTAGCGGCTACACCTTC.

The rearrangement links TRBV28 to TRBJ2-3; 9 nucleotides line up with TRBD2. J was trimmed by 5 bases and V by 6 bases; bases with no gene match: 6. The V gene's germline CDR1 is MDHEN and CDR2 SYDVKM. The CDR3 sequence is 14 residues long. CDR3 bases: TGTGCCAGCAGGCTAGCGGGAACGAGAGATACGCAGTATTTT. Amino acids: CASRLAGTRDTQYF.